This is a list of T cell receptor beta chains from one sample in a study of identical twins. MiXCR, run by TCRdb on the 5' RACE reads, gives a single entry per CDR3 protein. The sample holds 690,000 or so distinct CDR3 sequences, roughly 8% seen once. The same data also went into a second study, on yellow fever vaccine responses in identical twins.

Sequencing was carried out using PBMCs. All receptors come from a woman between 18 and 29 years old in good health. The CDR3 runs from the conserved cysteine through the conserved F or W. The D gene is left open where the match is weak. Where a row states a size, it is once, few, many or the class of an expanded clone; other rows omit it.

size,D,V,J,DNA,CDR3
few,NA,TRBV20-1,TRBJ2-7,TGCAGTGCGGACCAGGACACTCTAGGTAACTACGAGCAGTACTTC,CSADQDTLGNYEQYF
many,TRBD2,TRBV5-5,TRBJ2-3,TGTGCCAGCAGCTTTGCCCCGGGACTACCGACAGATACGCAGTATTTT,CASSFAPGLPTDTQYF
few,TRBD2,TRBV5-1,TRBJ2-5,TGCGCCAGCAGCTTGAGTAGCGGGGTTCCAGAGACCCAGTACTTC,CASSLSSGVPETQYF
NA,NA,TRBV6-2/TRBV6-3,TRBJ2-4,TGTGCCAGCACCGGACCCCTAGACAGAAACATTCAGTACTTC,CASTGPLDRNIQYF
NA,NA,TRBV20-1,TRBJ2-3,TGCAGTGCTAGAGGGTCGGCATATAGCACAGATACGCAGTATTTT,CSARGSAYSTDTQYF
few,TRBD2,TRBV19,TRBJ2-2,TGTGCCAGTAAAGATGAAGCGGGAGGGCCCGGCACCGGGGAGCTGTTTTTT,CASKDEAGGPGTGELFF
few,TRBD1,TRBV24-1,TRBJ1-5,TGTGCCACCAGAGGAGGAGGGGGCGAACAGCCCCAGCATTTT,CATRGGGGEQPQHF
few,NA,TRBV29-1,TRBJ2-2,TGCAGCGGGGAGACTCTTAACACCGGGGAGCTGTTTTTT,CSGETLNTGELFF
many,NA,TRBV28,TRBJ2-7,TGTGCCAGCAGTTTCGGCCCTAGTTCCTACGAGCAGTACTTC,CASSFGPSSYEQYF
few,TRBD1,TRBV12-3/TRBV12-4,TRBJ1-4,TGTGCCAGCAGCGGGACAGGAAAAAATGAAAAACTGTTTTTT,CASSGTGKNEKLFF
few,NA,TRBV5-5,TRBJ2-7,TGTGCCAGCAGCTTGGCGGCTCTCCCCCCTTACGAGCAGTACTTC,CASSLAALPPYEQYF
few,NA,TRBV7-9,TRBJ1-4,TGTGCCAGCAGCTCCGACGGCCTAAAACTGTTTTTT,CASSSDGLKLFF
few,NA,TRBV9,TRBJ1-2,TGTGCCAGCAGCGCCGACGAAGTTATAGATGGCTACACCTTC,CASSADEVIDGYTF
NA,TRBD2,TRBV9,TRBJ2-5,TGTGCCAGCAGCACCCGCGGGGGGACCCAAGAGACCCAGTACTTC,CASSTRGGTQETQYF
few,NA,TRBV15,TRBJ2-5,TGTGCCACCAGCGCCCCGCTAAGGCGGTCACAAGAGACCCAGTACTTC,CATSAPLRRSQETQYF
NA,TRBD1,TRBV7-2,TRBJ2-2,TGTGCCAGCAGCTTAGAGGGGACAGTCACCGGGGAGCTGTTTTTT,CASSLEGTVTGELFF
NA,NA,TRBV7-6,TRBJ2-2,TGTGCCGCAGGGGAGGTCACCGGGGAGCTGTTTTTT,CAAGEVTGELFF
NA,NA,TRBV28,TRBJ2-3,TGTGCCAGCAGTAGGGGGGGCTTCACAGATACGCAGTATTTT,CASSRGGFTDTQYF
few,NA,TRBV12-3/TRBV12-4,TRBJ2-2,TGTGCCAGCAGTCCCCGCCCCCCACTAGGGCGAGGCACCGGGGAGCTGTTTTTT,CASSPRPPLGRGTGELFF